These 21 T cell receptor beta chains originate from one sample sequenced in a study of T cells in tumors after PD-1 blockade. TCRdb's copy holds only in-frame clones and misses some; the assay was immunoSEQ multiplex PCR. The sample yields some 60,000 clones, around 80% seen once. Sequencing was performed on PBMCs, taken before anti-PD-1 treatment. These TCRs come from a human donor with basal cell carcinoma.

The gene calls are TRBV15 and TRBJ1-6; tentatively, D is TRBD1 (5 bases). The CDR3 sequence is 16 residues long. V was shortened by 1 base and J by 10 bases, with 17 bases between the two germline ends. From germline, CDR1 is LNHNV and CDR2 YYDKDF (reference sequence). CDR3 sequence reads: CATSRATGRGASPLHF. CDR3 DNA sequence: TGTGCCACCAGCAGAGCTACCGGGAGGGGAGCCTCACCCCTCCACTTT.

This clone was recorded a few times. The chain joins TRBV15 to TRBJ1-1, with D maybe TRBD1 (5 bases). The CDR3 sequence is 14 residues long. Looked up from germline, CDR1 is LNHNV and CDR2 is YYDKDF (reference sequence). The V gene lost 4 bases and the J gene lost 8 bases, with 17 bases spanning the gap. The CDR3 reads CATSTRKTGAEAFF. The CDR3 coding sequence is TGTGCCACCAGCACCCGGAAAACCGGGGCAGAAGCTTTCTTT. The full variable domain, completed using reference TRBV15 and TRBJ1-1, is DAMVIQNPRYQVTQFGKPVTLSCSQTLNHNVMYWYQQKSSQAPKLLFHYYDKDFNNEADTPDNFQSRRPNTSFCFLDIRSPGLGDTAMYLCATSTRKTGAEAFFGQGTRLTVV.

The rearrangement joins TRBV5-4 to TRBJ2-7; 9 bases match TRBD1. This CDR3 has 16 amino acids. Germline V lookup: CDR1 SGHNT, CDR2 YYREEE (reference sequence). The trim removed 4 bases at V and 0 bases at J, leaving 8 bases unmatched. The CDR3 protein is CASSGGQGGSSYEQYF. The CDR3 DNA reads as TGTGCCAGCAGCGGGGGACAGGGCGGAAGCTCCTACGAGCAGTACTTC.

This chain joins TRBV6-4 and TRBJ2-3; D unresolved. The V gene lost 5 bases and the J gene lost 2 bases, with 2 bases spanning the gap. The CDR3 extends over 11 amino acids. CDR1 and CDR2 from the germline V gene are MRHNA and SNTAGT. The CDR3 DNA reads TGTGCCAGCAGTAACACAGATACGCAGTATTTT. Its protein product is CASSNTDTQYF.

V gene TRBV19 combines with J gene TRBJ2-7; possible D gene TRBD1, 5 bases. The CDR3 contains 15 residues. Trimming took 1 base from V and 0 from J, leaving 10 bases between them. The germline V gene has CDR1 LNHDA and CDR2 SQIVND (reference sequence). CDR3 nucleotide sequence: TGTGCCAGTAGTATAGTAGGGGCCAGCTCCTACGAGCAGTACTTC. Protein product: CASSIVGASSYEQYF.

The rearrangement joins TRBV11-3 to TRBJ2-7, with TRBD2 as a possible D gene (5 bases). Germline assignment: CDR1 SGHNT and CDR2 YENEEA. The CDR3 length is 12 residues. Trimming took off 0 bases at V and 7 bases at J, with 7 bases between the two ends. The CDR3 DNA follows: TGTGCCAGCAGCTTAGATCGGGGTGAGCAGTACTTC. Protein: CASSLDRGEQYF. Full variable domain (outside the CDR3, taken from reference TRBV11-3 and TRBJ2-7): EAGVVQSPRYKIIEKKQPVAFWCNPISGHNTLYWYLQNLGQGPELLIRYENEEAVDDSQLPKDRFSAERLKGVDSTLKIQPAELGDSAVYLCASSLDRGEQYFGPGTRLTVT.

This rearrangement joins TRBV6-5 to TRBJ2-5, with 7 bases fitting TRBD1. Trimming removed 5 bases from V and 6 bases from J; junction bases left unmatched: 9. The CDR3 covers 14 residues. The V gene's germline CDR1 is MNHEY and CDR2 SVGAGI. This CDR3 is CASSRAPGQKTQYF. The CDR3, as DNA: TGTGCCAGCAGTCGTGCACCGGGACAGAAGACCCAGTACTTC.

The count of this clone is one. This chain joins TRBV3-1 (or the pseudogene TRBV3-2) and TRBJ2-3; 7 nucleotides match TRBD1. V was clipped by 4 bases and J by 2 bases; unmatched bases: 12. The CDR3 is made up of 17 amino acids. Germline CDR1 is LGHDT and CDR2 is YNNKEL (reference sequence). This CDR3 is CASSLQGELTLTDTQYF. CDR3 bases: TGTGCCAGCAGCCTCCAGGGGGAGCTTACCCTCACAGATACGCAGTATTTT.

This chain uses TRBV18 with TRBJ2-7; TRBD2 matches at 8 bases. The CDR3 length is 15 residues. V gave up 6 bases and J gave up 7 bases; unmatched junction bases: 14. CDR1 is KGHSH, CDR2 LQKENI, per germline. The CDR3 DNA sequence: TGTGCCAGCTCTCGGGGGGGGATACCGCTTGGGGAGCAGTACTTC. The encoded protein is CASSRGGIPLGEQYF.

The V call is TRBV13, the J call TRBJ2-1; D possibly corresponds to TRBD1 (6 bases). V gave up 5 bases and J gave up 4 bases, with 15 bases separating them. The CDR3 runs 15 residues. The germline gives CDR1 PRHDT, CDR2 FYEKMQ (reference sequence). CDR3 in amino acids: CASSHRQETYNEQFF. CDR3 in DNA: TGTGCCAGCAGCCATAGACAGGAGACTTACAATGAGCAGTTCTTC.

This chain links TRBV3-1 (or the pseudogene TRBV3-2) with TRBJ1-3, with D uncertain. The germline V gene has CDR1 LGHDT and CDR2 YNNKEL (reference sequence). V gave up 5 bases and J gave up 4 bases, with 21 bases separating them. The CDR3 consists of 17 residues. CDR3 protein: CASSIPLEGRSGNTIYF. The CDR3 DNA reads as TGTGCCAGCAGCATCCCCTTGGAGGGAAGATCCGGAAACACCATATATTTT.

About this clone itself: Other DNA sequences in the same sample also yield this CDR3. The CDR3 region is CASNRQGGTGELFF. As DNA, the CDR3 is TGCGCCAGCAATCGACAGGGGGGAACCGGGGAGCTGTTTTTT. The rearrangement links TRBV4-1 to TRBJ2-2, with 9 bases that match TRBD1. The length of the CDR3 is 14 residues. J gave up 5 bases and V 7 bases, and 5 bases lay outside the gene matches. CDR1 is MGHRA and CDR2 is YSYEKL in the germline V gene.

The chain is built from TRBV11-3 and TRBJ1-3; D uncertain. Germline CDR1 SGHNT, CDR2 YENEEA. Trimming removed 3 bases from V and 1 base from J, with 10 bases in between. The CDR3 loop spans 15 amino acids. The CDR3 bases are TGTGCCAGCAGCTTGGGTGTACAGTCTGGAAACACCATATATTTT. This encodes CASSLGVQSGNTIYF.

The chain joins TRBV25-1 to TRBJ2-5; 7 bases are a match to TRBD1. Germline V gene lookup returns CDR1 MGHDK and CDR2 SYGVNS. The junction had 5 bases not matched to a gene; V was cut back by 4 bases and J by 3 bases. This CDR3 has 14 residues. The CDR3 DNA reads as TGTGCCAGCAGTGCTCCGGGACAGAAAGAGACCCAGTACTTC. This codes for CASSAPGQKETQYF.

The chain couples TRBV5-5 to TRBJ1-2; possible D gene TRBD1, 6 bases. Trimming left V 0 bases short and J 8 bases short, with 11 bases between. The length of the CDR3 is 13 residues. The germline gives CDR1 SGHKS, CDR2 YYEKEE (reference sequence). CDR3: CASSLDRVVGYTF. The CDR3, as DNA: TGTGCCAGCAGCTTGGACAGGGTAGTCGGCTACACCTTC.

V usage is TRBV1 and J usage is TRBJ2-1; no DNA check was done on the table's D call, TRBD1. TRBV1 is a known pseudogene. This CDR3 has 16 residues. The CDR3 bases are TGCACCAGCAGCCATTCGGACAGGGGCACCTACAATGAGCAGTTCTTC. Amino acids: CTSSHSDRGTYNEQFF.

This chain connects TRBV27 to TRBJ1-3; D unclear. Trimming removed 8 bases from V and 4 bases from J, with 6 bases in between. The CDR3 spans 11 residues. Germline V gives CDR1 MNHEY, CDR2 SMNVEV (reference sequence). The DNA of the CDR3 is TGTGCCAGCCAGAGGGGAAACACCATATATTTT. This codes for CASQRGNTIYF.

The chain couples TRBV15 to TRBJ2-2; D is uncertain. The CDR3 runs 13 residues. Trimming stripped 0 bases from V and 7 bases from J, with 6 bases between. Germline assignment: CDR1 LNHNV and CDR2 YYDKDF (reference sequence). CDR3 residues: CATSRDLLGELFF. Here the CDR3 DNA reads TGTGCCACCAGCAGAGATCTCCTCGGGGAGCTGTTTTTT. Full variable domain (remainder filled in from reference TRBV15 and TRBJ2-2): DAMVIQNPRYQVTQFGKPVTLSCSQTLNHNVMYWYQQKSSQAPKLLFHYYDKDFNNEADTPDNFQSRRPNTSFCFLDIRSPGLGDTAMYLCATSRDLLGELFFGEGSRLTVL.

The rearrangement links TRBV6-5 to TRBJ1-2, with TRBD1 identical over 11 bases. Trimming took 2 bases from V and 2 from J; bases not matched to a gene: 4. In germline, CDR1 is MNHEY, CDR2 SVGAGI. The CDR3 loop spans 16 amino acids. CDR3 nucleotides: TGTGCCAGCAGTTACCGGACAGGGGGCGTGAACTATGGCTACACCTTC. Residues: CASSYRTGGVNYGYTF.

The chain links TRBV4-1 to TRBJ2-7; tentatively, D is TRBD1 or TRBD2 (6 bases each). V was pared by 2 bases and J by 2 bases, with 19 bases between. The CDR3 runs 17 residues. The germline V gene has CDR1 MGHRA and CDR2 YSYEKL. The CDR3 DNA is TGCGCCAGCAGCCAACCCGGGGAATCCGGGGGCCCCTACGAGCAGTACTTC. Translated, it gives CASSQPGESGGPYEQYF.

This chain links TRBV6-6 with TRBJ2-1; D perhaps matches TRBD1 (5 bases). The CDR3 loop spans 15 amino acids. The germline gives CDR1 MNHNY, CDR2 SVGAGI (reference sequence). The V end was cut by 3 bases, the J end by 2 bases, with 11 bases between. In DNA form, the CDR3 reads TGTGCCAGCAGTTATATGCAGGGTACCTACAATGAGCAGTTCTTC. It translates to CASSYMQGTYNEQFF.